The 17 T cell receptor beta chains given below trace back to one sample, sequenced in a study of post-analysis software for immune sequencing data. Study outcomes and limitations: Elevated frequency relative to controls characterized about 5 TRBV segments in patients, TRBV5-6, TRBV5-1 and TRBV20-1 among them.

These receptors have no known antigen. Unique-molecular-identifier-tagged TCR beta cDNA libraries were used. TCRdb independently ran MiXCR on the PCR reads; one entry per CDR3 protein. The sample shows 650,000 to 850,000 distinct CDR3 sequences, 53% of them seen only once. Sequencing was carried out using blood. The receptors derive from a girl aged 5 to 17 with multiple sclerosis.

This chain joins TRBV3-1 and TRBJ1-4; D is undetermined. Per germline, CDR1 LGHDT and CDR2 YNNKEL (reference sequence). Trimming shortened V by 3 bases and J by 4 bases, and 6 bases separated the two germline ends. The CDR3 has 13 residues. The CDR3 DNA is TGTGCCAGCAGCCAGGGTGGTAATGAAAAACTGTTTTTT. It encodes CASSQGGNEKLFF.

Regarding this clonotype: The junction differs from germline at one of its ends, possibly a read error. This sequence joins TRBV20-1 and TRBJ2-5; no clear D gene. The CDR3 runs 14 residues. Germline loops: CDR1 DFQATT, CDR2 SNEGSKA (reference sequence). The CDR3 region is CSARDLNIQGTQYF. CDR3 DNA: TGCAGTGCTAGAGATCTTAACATACAAGGGACCCAGTACTTC.

V gene TRBV20-1 combines with J gene TRBJ2-1, with no clear D. Trimming cost V 1 base and J 1 base, with 8 bases left between them. The CDR3 spans 14 residues. CDR1 DFQATT and CDR2 SNEGSKA come from the germline V gene (reference sequence). The CDR3 loop is CSARGPASYNEQFF. As DNA, the CDR3 is TGCAGTGCTAGAGGCCCAGCGTCCTACAATGAGCAGTTCTTC.

This chain links TRBV20-1 with TRBJ2-5; tentative D call: TRBD2 (6 bases). CDR3 length: 11 residues. Trimming stripped 4 bases from V and 5 bases from J, with 8 bases between. Germline V gene lookup returns CDR1 DFQATT and CDR2 SNEGSKA (reference sequence). The CDR3: CSANREETQYF. In DNA form, the CDR3 reads TGCAGTGCTAATCGGGAGGAGACCCAGTACTTC.

The chain carries TRBV6-1 and TRBJ1-5, with D possibly TRBD1 on 5 matching bases. Germline loops: CDR1 MNHNS, CDR2 SASEGT. The CDR3 runs 15 residues. Trimming took off 6 bases at V and 2 bases at J, with 14 bases between the two ends. The CDR3 region has the DNA TGTGCCAGCAGCCTCGGGACGATGGGCAATCAGCCCCAGCATTTT. Translating it yields CASSLGTMGNQPQHF.

The rearrangement joins TRBV4-1 to TRBJ1-6; D gene unclear. Germline V lookup: CDR1 MGHRA, CDR2 YSYEKL. V shed 3 bases and J shed 4 bases, with 4 bases lying between them. This CDR3 has 13 residues. The CDR3 DNA reads as TGCGCCAGCAGCCAGGGATATAATTCACCCCTCCACTTT. Translating it yields CASSQGYNSPLHF.

The sample holds a few counts of this clonotype. V usage is TRBV10-3 and J usage is TRBJ1-6; no clear D gene. From germline, CDR1 is ENHRY and CDR2 SYGVKD. This CDR3 is 13 amino acids long. Trimming removed 2 bases at V and 10 bases at J, with 9 bases between. CDR3 region: CAISEGLRSPLHF. CDR3 nucleotide sequence: TGTGCCATCAGTGAGGGTCTACGGTCACCCCTCCACTTT.

In this sample, this clonotype turned up a few times. The chain is built from TRBV9 and TRBJ2-1; the D gene is possibly TRBD2 (5 bases). Germline V lookup: CDR1 SGDLS, CDR2 YYNGEE. Trimming took 0 bases from V and 4 from J, leaving 14 bases between them. CDR3 length: 16 residues. CDR3 residues: CASSVEATNHYNEQFF. The CDR3 DNA is TGTGCCAGCAGCGTAGAGGCGACTAACCATTACAATGAGCAGTTCTTC.

This clonotype was counted between two and nine times. The genes are TRBV6-1 and TRBJ2-2; D tentatively fits TRBD1 or TRBD2 (6 bases each). CDR3 length equals 16 residues. Trimming stripped 1 base from V and 5 bases from J, with 14 bases between. The V gene's germline CDR1 is MNHNS and CDR2 SASEGT. The CDR3 DNA reads TGTGCCAGCAGTGAAGTAGGGGGGAGTTGGACCGGGGAGCTGTTTTTT. This sequence encodes CASSEVGGSWTGELFF.

V and J are TRBV5-1 and TRBJ2-5; D possibly corresponds to TRBD2 (6 bases). The CDR3 has 14 residues. Germline V CDR1 and CDR2: SGHRS, YFSETQ. Between the trimmed V and J ends, which lost 3 bases and 5 bases, there was a span of 14 bases. Written as DNA, the CDR3 is TGCGCCAGCAGCTCCTGGACTAATCGGGAGACCCAGTACTTC. Residues: CASSSWTNRETQYF.

This sequence joins TRBV2 and TRBJ2-7; tentatively, D is TRBD1 or TRBD2 (6 bases each). The CDR3 runs 14 residues. The V gene lost 7 bases and the J gene lost 2 bases, with 15 bases spanning the gap. From germline, CDR1 is SNHLY and CDR2 FYNNEI. The CDR3 here is CASIQGGGAYEQYF. Written as DNA, the CDR3 is TGTGCCAGCATTCAAGGGGGAGGAGCCTACGAGCAGTACTTC.

This clonotype was observed a few times. The genes are TRBV12-3 or TRBV12-4 and TRBJ2-3; 9 bases fit TRBD1. The CDR3 is made up of 14 amino acids. V was pared by 6 bases and J by 8 bases, with 9 bases of the junction left unmatched. CDR3 loop: CASRGQGFPSTQYF. Written as DNA, the CDR3 is TGTGCCAGCAGGGGACAGGGTTTTCCTAGTACGCAGTATTTT.

The V call is TRBV6-6, the J call TRBJ2-3, with TRBD2 matching 13 bases. The germline V gene encodes CDR1 MNHNY and CDR2 SVGAGI (reference sequence). This CDR3 has 13 residues. V was pared by 4 bases and J by 13 bases, with 5 bases of the junction left unmatched. CDR3 in DNA: TGTGCCAGCAGTTCCCGGACTAGCGGGGGAAAGTATTTT. Translating gives CASSSRTSGGKYF.

The chain couples TRBV30 to TRBJ2-3, with D possibly being TRBD1 (6 bases). V lost 0 bases and J lost 6, with 10 bases in between. Looked up from germline, CDR1 is GTSNPN and CDR2 is SVGIG (reference sequence). This CDR3 comprises 13 residues. The CDR3 coding sequence is TGTGCCTGGAGTGTACAGGGTAGGGATACGCAGTATTTT. Residues: CAWSVQGRDTQYF.

This clonotype has only a few counts. The rearrangement links TRBV12-3 or TRBV12-4 to TRBJ2-7; no definite D call. CDR3 size: 14 residues. Trimming removed 9 bases from V and 0 bases from J, with 15 bases in between. CDR3 protein: CASRPGPSSYEQYF. CDR3 coding DNA: TGTGCCAGTCGCCCCGGGCCAAGCTCCTACGAGCAGTACTTC.

The chain is built from TRBV5-1 and TRBJ2-7; 8 positions agree with TRBD1. V shed 4 bases, J shed 2 bases, and the junction held 8 bases outside the gene matches. The CDR3 is 15 amino acids. Germline values: CDR1 SGHRS, CDR2 YFSETQ. The CDR3 DNA reads TGCGCCAGCAGCATTGGGACAGGAAAGACCTACGAGCAGTACTTC. Its translation is CASSIGTGKTYEQYF. Full variable domain (remainder filled in from reference TRBV5-1 and TRBJ2-7): KAGVTQTPRYLIKTRGQQVTLSCSPISGHRSVSWYQQTPGQGLQFLFEYFSETQRNKGNFPGRFSGRQFSNSRSEMNVSTLELGDSALYLCASSIGTGKTYEQYFGPGTRLTVT.

V is TRBV4-1 and J is TRBJ2-4; D is undetermined. Trimming shortened V by 1 base and J by 0 bases, and 4 bases separated the two germline ends. CDR1 and CDR2 (germline): MGHRA, YSYEKL. The CDR3 covers 14 residues. The CDR3 DNA reads TGCGCCAGCAGCCAAGGGGAAGCCAAAAACATTCAGTACTTC. Amino acid sequence: CASSQGEAKNIQYF.